Presented here are 9 T cell receptor beta chains from one specimen sequenced in a study of fetal regulatory T cell absence and autoimmunity. Here immunoSEQ multiplex PCR was the method, and the copy in TCRdb shows in-frame clones only, minus some. The sample shows around 100,000 clones, 55% to 75% of them seen only once. The sample consisted of pancreas tissue. The receptor set was obtained from a male donor with IPEX syndrome.

This clone was recorded a few times. This chain connects TRBV7-9 to TRBJ2-7; 13 bases are a match to TRBD2. Trimming cost V 3 bases and J 7 bases; bases outside gene matches: 0. Germline CDR1 and CDR2: SEHNR and FQNEAQ (reference sequence). CDR3 length equals 13 residues. The DNA for the CDR3 is TGTGCCAGCAGCTTGACTAGCGGGAGGGAGCAGTACTTC. Encoded protein: CASSLTSGREQYF.

The CDR3 is CASSPYGQGAYNYGYTF. The DNA for the CDR3 is TGTGCCAGCAGCCCCTACGGCCAGGGGGCTTATAACTATGGCTACACCTTC. V usage is TRBV14 and J usage is TRBJ1-2; 8 nucleotides align to TRBD1. Germline assignment: CDR1 SGHDN and CDR2 FVKESK. J lost 1 base, V lost 4 bases, and 11 bases had no gene match. This CDR3 has 17 amino acids.

The CDR3 region is CASSPLVPADYTGELFF. CDR3 nucleotide sequence: TGCGCCAGCAGCCCACTGGTACCAGCGGATTACACCGGGGAGCTGTTTTTT. J is TRBJ2-2 and V is TRBV5-1; D might be TRBD2 (5 bases). This CDR3 spans 17 amino acids. Trimming shortened V by 4 bases and J by 3 bases, and 19 bases separated the two germline ends. Germline CDR1 is SGHRS and CDR2 is YFSETQ.

V gene TRBV2 combines with J gene TRBJ1-3; 9 nucleotides align to TRBD1. CDR1 and CDR2 from the germline V gene are SNHLY and FYNNEI. The CDR3 has 16 amino acids. After removal of 8 bases from V and 0 bases from J, the junction contained 8 bases not matched to a gene. The CDR3 region is CASLRTGAISGNTIYF. CDR3 nucleotide sequence: TGTGCCAGCTTAAGGACAGGGGCAATCTCTGGAAACACCATATATTTT.

This sequence joins TRBV2 and TRBJ2-2; the D is unclear. The length of the CDR3 is 14 residues. Per the germline V gene, CDR1 is SNHLY and CDR2 is FYNNEI. Trimming pared 1 base from V and 3 bases from J, leaving 6 bases between. As DNA, the CDR3 is TGTGCCAGCAGTGAAGTCTCCTACACCGGGGAGCTGTTTTTT. Its protein is CASSEVSYTGELFF.

The V gene is TRBV7-9, the J gene TRBJ2-5, with 12 bases that match TRBD1. The V segment lost 1 base and the J segment 5 bases; nucleotides outside the gene matches: 2. Germline values: CDR1 SEHNR, CDR2 FQNEAQ (reference sequence). The CDR3 is 15 amino acids. The CDR3 nucleotides read TGTGCCAGCAGCTTAGGGGACAGGGGGCCGGAGACCCAGTACTTC. This encodes CASSLGDRGPETQYF.

The chain joins TRBV5-1 to TRBJ2-7; 9 bases are a match to TRBD2. V was clipped by 5 bases and J by 4 bases; unmatched bases: 10. Looked up from germline, CDR1 is SGHRS and CDR2 is YFSETQ. CDR3 size: 15 residues. The CDR3 coding sequence is TGCGCCAGCAGTCTCAAGCTAGCGGGGAGTTACGAGCAGTACTTC. Its translation: CASSLKLAGSYEQYF.

The chain links TRBV6-6 to TRBJ2-7; TRBD1 matches 7 bases. The germline CDR1 and CDR2 sequences are MNHNY and SVGAGI (reference sequence). V shed 2 bases, J shed 5 bases, and the junction held 6 bases outside the gene matches. This CDR3 contains 14 residues. In nucleotides, the CDR3 is TGTGCCAGCAGTTACGGGACAGTTGCTAACGAGCAGTACTTC. Translated: CASSYGTVANEQYF.

This clone was seen only a few times. The rearrangement uses TRBV12-5 and TRBJ1-1, with D tentatively TRBD1 (6 bases). V was cut by 3 bases and J by 7 bases, with 15 bases left in between. The CDR3 sequence is 14 residues long. CDR1 and CDR2 (germline): LGHNT, FRNRAP. This CDR3 is CASGFNRVVDEAFF. DNA for the CDR3: TGTGCTAGTGGTTTTAACAGGGTGGTTGATGAAGCTTTCTTT.